This TCR beta chain was sequenced in a study of shared clonotypes between healthy human individuals. The CDR3 has 14 residues. V was pared by 0 bases and J by 6 bases, with 3 bases of the junction left unmatched. Germline CDR1 is SGHRS and CDR2 is YFSETQ. Here immunoSEQ multiplex PCR was the method, and the copy in TCRdb shows in-frame clones only, minus some. Of around 2,000,000 clones in the sample, about 95% were seen once. Naive CD8 cells comprised CD45RO-negative, CCR7-positively selected cells, excluding terminally differentiated effector memory CD45RA+ cells. Sequencing was carried out using naive CD8+ T cells sorted from blood. The rearrangement links TRBV5-1 to TRBJ2-1, with 7 bases matching TRBD1. This sequence was found in a man aged 18 to 29 in good health. The CDR3 DNA reads as TGCGCCAGCAGCTTGGGGGACAGCGCCAATGAGCAGTTCTTC. Its translation is CASSLGDSANEQFF.